The clone carrying this T cell receptor (beta chain) appeared many times. The data originate from a study of T-cell reconstitution after alpha-beta-depleted transplantation in children. Using unique molecular identifiers, the investigators prepared the TCRbeta library. TCRdb re-derived calls from the PCR reads in MiXCR, one entry per CDR3 protein. This sample has about 90,000 distinct CDR3 sequences, with roughly 8% found just once. CDR3 length equals 14 residues. V gave up 5 bases and J gave up 2 bases, with 10 bases separating them. CDR1 is SGHTA and CDR2 is FQGTGA in the germline V gene. This sample comprised PBMCs from the stem cell graft donor, obtained from the stem cell graft. This chain uses TRBV7-3 with TRBJ2-1; possibly TRBD1 for D (5 bases). The TCR comes from a human donor who donated a stem cell graft to a child with congenital amegakaryocytic thrombocytopenia. CDR3 residues: CASSPKGAYNEQFF. The CDR3, as DNA: TGTGCCAGCAGCCCTAAAGGGGCCTACAATGAGCAGTTCTTC.